These T cell receptor beta chains were read from a single sample in a study of T cells in Graves' hyperthyroidism and ophthalmopathy. TCRdb reprocessed the multiplex PCR reads via MiXCR and lists one record per CDR3 protein. Seen here are roughly 720,000 distinct CDR3 sequences, approximately 15% observed once, and the top ten hold roughly a sixth. Sequencing was performed on blood. These receptors all stem from a man aged 50 to 59 with Graves' hyperthyroidism. The CDR3 runs from the conserved cysteine through the conserved F or W.

CDR3aa	v_gene	j_gene
CASSLAPGTQYF	TRBV7-9	TRBJ2-5
CASSTRRFGTEAFF	TRBV2	TRBJ1-1
CASRRTGNGNYGYTF	TRBV27	TRBJ1-2
CASIPLYGYTF	TRBV19	TRBJ1-2
CSALVGTTYNEQFF	TRBV20-1	TRBJ2-1
CASSQLAGGPDEQFF	TRBV28	TRBJ2-1
CASAFEADEQFF	TRBV6-1	TRBJ2-1
CASSEELKVPYGYTF	TRBV2	TRBJ1-2
CASRTGTGDYEQYF	TRBV7-2	TRBJ2-7
CASSLMFGGNNEQFF	TRBV11-3	TRBJ2-1
CASSPSGVTGELFF	TRBV11-2	TRBJ2-2
CAAALALSTDTQYF	TRBV10-3	TRBJ2-3
CASSLRPQYGYTF	TRBV12-3/TRBV12-4	TRBJ1-2
CASTYGQSNYGYTF	TRBV6-1	TRBJ1-2
CASRDTQGAGQPQHF	TRBV6-2/TRBV6-3	TRBJ1-5
CASSPSGRDSSYEQYF	TRBV7-9	TRBJ2-7
CASSPSGGALSTDTQYF	TRBV5-1	TRBJ2-3
CASGGGGSRLEQYF	TRBV28	TRBJ2-7
CSARTGTEQYF	TRBV20-1	TRBJ2-7
CASSLGGGNGEAFF	TRBV28	TRBJ1-1
CSVERSRGGYTF	TRBV29-1	TRBJ1-2
CASSRFGTGNQPQHF	TRBV12-3/TRBV12-4	TRBJ1-5
CSSGEGGYGYTF	TRBV20-1	TRBJ1-2
CASSQEAREQYF	TRBV3-1	TRBJ2-7
CASSLLGETNSPLHF	TRBV7-3	TRBJ1-6
CASSHPGGPGYTF	TRBV12-3/TRBV12-4	TRBJ1-2
CSVEITPSTDTQYF	TRBV29-1	TRBJ2-3
CASSAPGTGDPNEQFF	TRBV9	TRBJ2-1
CASSYSTGINNQPQHF	TRBV6-2/TRBV6-3	TRBJ1-5
CASSEDRVRQFF	TRBV27	TRBJ2-1
CASSSTGGWAEAFF	TRBV12-3/TRBV12-4	TRBJ1-1
CSAFSGKSSYYNEQFF	TRBV20-1	TRBJ2-1
CASSPGLISTDTQYF	TRBV3-1	TRBJ2-3
CASSYPNSGANVLTF	TRBV6-1	TRBJ2-6
CASSRLQGAGNTIYF	TRBV6-5	TRBJ1-3
CASRSSEGRTDTQYF	TRBV6-1	TRBJ2-3
CASSARTTGLSFTEAFF	TRBV12-3/TRBV12-4	TRBJ1-1
CASSRTGLSDTQYF	TRBV28	TRBJ2-3
CASSFDRDSYEQYF	TRBV12-3/TRBV12-4	TRBJ2-7
CASSFTGTGGNEQFF	TRBV7-9	TRBJ2-1
CASSLGTEKHF	TRBV12-3/TRBV12-4	TRBJ1-6
CASSHWGDGNSPLHF	TRBV14	TRBJ1-6
CASGGARNYGYTF	TRBV6-1	TRBJ1-2
CASSLPTGSTDTQYF	TRBV5-4	TRBJ2-3